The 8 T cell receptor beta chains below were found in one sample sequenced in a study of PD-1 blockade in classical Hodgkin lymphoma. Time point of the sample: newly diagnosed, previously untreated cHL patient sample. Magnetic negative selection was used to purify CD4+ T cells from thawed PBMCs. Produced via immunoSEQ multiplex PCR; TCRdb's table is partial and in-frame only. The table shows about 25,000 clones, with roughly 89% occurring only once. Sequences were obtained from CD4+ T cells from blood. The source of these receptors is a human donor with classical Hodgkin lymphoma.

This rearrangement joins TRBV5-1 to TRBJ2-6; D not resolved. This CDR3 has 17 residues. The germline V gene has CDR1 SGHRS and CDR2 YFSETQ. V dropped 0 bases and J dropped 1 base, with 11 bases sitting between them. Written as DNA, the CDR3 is TGCGCCAGCAGCTTGGCGACATTCGTATCTGGGGCCAACGTCCTGACTTTC. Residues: CASSLATFVSGANVLTF.

The CDR3 nucleotides read TGTGCCAGCAGCCGCGGCCGAGTCTGGGACACTGAAGCTTTCTTT. Amino acid sequence: CASSRGRVWDTEAFF. The chain recombines TRBV11-2 with TRBJ1-1, with D unclear. The germline V gene encodes CDR1 SGHAT and CDR2 FQNNGV. Deletions cut 5 bases from V and 3 bases from J, with 16 bases between. This CDR3 contains 15 residues.

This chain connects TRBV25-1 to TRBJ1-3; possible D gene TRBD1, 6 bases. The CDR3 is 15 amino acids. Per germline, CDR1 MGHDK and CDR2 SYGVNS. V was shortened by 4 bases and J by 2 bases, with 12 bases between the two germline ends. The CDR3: CASSGPGTTGNTIYF. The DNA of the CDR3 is TGTGCCAGCAGTGGACCTGGGACAACTGGAAACACCATATATTTT.

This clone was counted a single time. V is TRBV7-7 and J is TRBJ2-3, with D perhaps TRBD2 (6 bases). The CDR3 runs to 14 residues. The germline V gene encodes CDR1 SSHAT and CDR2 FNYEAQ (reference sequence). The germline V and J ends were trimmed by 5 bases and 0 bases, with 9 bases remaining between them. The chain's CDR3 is CASSLGTSTDTQYF. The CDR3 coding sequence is TGTGCCAGCAGCCTAGGGACTAGCACAGATACGCAGTATTTT.

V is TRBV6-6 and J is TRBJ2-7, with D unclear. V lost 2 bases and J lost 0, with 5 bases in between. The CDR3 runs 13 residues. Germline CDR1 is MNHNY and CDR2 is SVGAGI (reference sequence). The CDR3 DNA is TGTGCCAGCAGTTACATCAACTCCTACGAGCAGTACTTC. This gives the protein CASSYINSYEQYF.

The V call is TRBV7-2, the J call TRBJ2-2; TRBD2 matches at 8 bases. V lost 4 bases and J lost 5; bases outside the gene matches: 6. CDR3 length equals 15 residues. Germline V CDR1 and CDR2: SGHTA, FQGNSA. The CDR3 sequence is CASSSGGGRTGELFF. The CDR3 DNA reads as TGTGCCAGCAGCTCCGGGGGGGGCCGAACCGGGGAGCTGTTTTTT.

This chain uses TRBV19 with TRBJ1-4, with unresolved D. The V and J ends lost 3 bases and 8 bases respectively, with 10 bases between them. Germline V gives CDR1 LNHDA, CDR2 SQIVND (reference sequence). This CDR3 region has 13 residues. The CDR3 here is CASSIRVREKLFF. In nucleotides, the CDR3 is TGTGCCAGTAGTATTCGGGTGCGGGAAAAACTGTTTTTT.

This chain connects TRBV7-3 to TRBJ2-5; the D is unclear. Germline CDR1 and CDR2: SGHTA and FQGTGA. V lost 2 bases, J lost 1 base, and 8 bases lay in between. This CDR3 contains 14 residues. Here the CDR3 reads CASSLLGGQETQYF. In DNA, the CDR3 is TGTGCCAGCAGCTTATTGGGTGGCCAAGAGACCCAGTACTTC.